This TCR beta chain stems from a study of blood T cell repertoires in COVID-19. Study-wide context: Italy, Spain and the United States were the sources of the convalescent and acute COVID-19 samples. From T cells, B-cell-depleted T cells, or PBMCs came the material, which was cDNA or gDNA.

V lost 7 bases, J lost 1 base, and 20 bases lay in between. The CDR3 runs to 16 residues. Germline V gene data show CDR1 as SGDLS and CDR2 as YYNGEE. Original analysis: It was from reference gene primer amplification that nucleated cell counts were estimated. Sequenced by immunoSEQ multiplex PCR; TCRdb stores in-frame clones only, minus some. The V and J calls and clone size are taken from that table; D and trimming were inferred from the DNA. The top ten clones hold around 9.1% of a sample with roughly 60,000 clones, 87% of them seen once. The chain is built from TRBV9 and TRBJ1-1, with D tentatively TRBD1 (6 bases). The clonotype was recovered from a human donor with acute or convalescent COVID-19. The donor label of this sample is uncertain. Sample: peripheral blood. CDR3 sequence reads: CASGGGRGATNTEAFF. The CDR3 DNA reads TGTGCCAGCGGCGGAGGTCGGGGGGCAACGAACACTGAAGCTTTCTTT.